The next 3 T cell receptor beta chains were all read from a single sample in a study of T cell responses to AZD1222 COVID-19 vaccine. Profiling relied on immunoSEQ multiplex PCR, and the TCRdb table lists in-frame clones only, not all of them. The table has approximately 200,000 clones, 94% seen once. Sequences were derived from peripheral blood, sampled on day 0 of AZD1222 vaccination. The source is an adult in good health.

This clone has only one observation. The V gene is TRBV1, the J gene TRBJ1-1. TRBV1 constitutes a pseudogene. The CDR3 runs 15 residues. DNA for the CDR3: TGCACCAGCAGCAAACGGGGGGCGCTGGGGACTGAAGCTTTCTTT. It is translated as CTSSKRGALGTEAFF.

With regard to this clone: Other DNA sequences in the sample encode the same CDR3. The chain employs TRBV7-9 and TRBJ2-1, with D hard to call. Trimming removed 1 base at V and 4 bases at J, with 8 bases between. Germline loops: CDR1 SEHNR, CDR2 FQNEAQ (reference sequence). The length of the CDR3 is 14 residues. The CDR3 sequence is CASSLGSEYNEQFF. CDR3 coding DNA: TGTGCCAGCAGCTTAGGTTCTGAATACAATGAGCAGTTCTTC.

The chain couples TRBV7-8 to TRBJ1-2, with D uncertain. This CDR3 region has 14 residues. V dropped 3 bases and J dropped 2 bases, with 10 bases sitting between them. The germline gives CDR1 SGHVS, CDR2 FQNEAQ. The CDR3, as DNA: TGTGCCAGCAGCTTGACAAATTGGAACTATGGCTACACCTTC. Protein: CASSLTNWNYGYTF. Drawing the rest from reference TRBV7-8 and TRBJ1-2, the complete variable domain is GAGVSQSPRYKVAKRGQDVALRCDPISGHVSLFWYQQALGQGPEFLTYFQNEAQLDKSGLPSDRFFAERPEGSVSTLKIQRTQQEDSAVYLCASSLTNWNYGYTFGSGTRLTVV.